These T cell receptor beta chains were read from a single sample in a study of T cell responses to AZD1222 COVID-19 vaccine. Sequenced by immunoSEQ multiplex PCR; TCRdb stores in-frame clones only, minus some. This table holds about 130,000 clones, 80% to 95% found once. This specimen consisted of peripheral blood, obtained 28 days after the second AZD1222 dose. Receptors were obtained from an adult who received the AZD1222 COVID-19 vaccine. CDR3s include the opening cysteine and the closing phenylalanine or tryptophan.

v_gene,j_gene,CDR3aa
TRBV4-2,TRBJ1-1,CASSQVPGEAFF
TRBV7-3,TRBJ1-6,CASRAGQGYNSPLHF
TRBV6-2/TRBV6-3,TRBJ1-5,CASSYRQVNQPQHF
TRBV5-4,TRBJ2-1,CASRIGLANEQFF
TRBV6-1,TRBJ1-5,CASSGSGHQPQHF
TRBV7-9,TRBJ2-5,CASSLGEREYETQYF
TRBV6-5,TRBJ2-7,CASSYSLNSPYEQYF
TRBV7-2,TRBJ2-7,CASSPRWEQYF
TRBV6-5,TRBJ1-1,CASRARTTNTEAFF
TRBV24-1,TRBJ2-3,CATSDPGQGSTDTQYF
TRBV7-9,TRBJ2-1,CASSTSTSGRAENEQFF
TRBV6-1,TRBJ1-2,CASSGPGGRAHSINGYTF
TRBV30,TRBJ1-2,CAWTPGGGYGYTF
TRBV5-1,TRBJ2-1,CASRRVGQENNEQFF
TRBV28,TRBJ2-2,CASSLQGSPRTGELFF
TRBV27,TRBJ1-2,CASSFPGGGYTF
TRBV7-2,TRBJ1-5,CASSRQSNQPQHF
TRBV19,TRBJ2-7,CATSDRLRSYEQYF
TRBV29-1,TRBJ2-7,CSVWEDYEQYF
TRBV30,TRBJ1-1,CAWSEGQGDTEAFF
TRBV3-1/TRBV3-2,TRBJ2-7,CASSQDLPGGPYEQYF
TRBV7-9,TRBJ2-1,CASSLHLTSGMNEQFF
TRBV5-1,TRBJ2-7,CASSPGLAYEQYF
TRBV4-3,TRBJ2-7,CASSLSLAGDYEQYF
TRBV3-1/TRBV3-2,TRBJ2-3,CASSQKLAGYDTQYF
TRBV19,TRBJ1-5,CASSIDRKDSNQPQHF